Shown below are 5 T cell receptor beta chains from a single sample sequenced in a study of blood T cell repertoires in COVID-19. Libraries were prepared by immunoSEQ multiplex PCR; TCRdb keeps only in-frame clonotypes and omits some of them. Among 110,000 or so clones, about 83% were seen once, and the ten largest hold 3.9%. Material: peripheral blood. The receptors derive from a man in his fifties or sixties with acute or convalescent COVID-19.

This chain joins TRBV30 and TRBJ1-4; the D gene is possibly TRBD1 (6 bases). The CDR3 length is 14 residues. The ends were cut back, 1 base at V and 7 bases at J, with 13 bases in the middle. Germline V CDR1 and CDR2: GTSNPN, SVGIG (reference sequence). CDR3 bases: TGTGCCTGGAGTGACCTGACAGGATTTGAAAAACTGTTTTTT. Protein sequence: CAWSDLTGFEKLFF.

This clone was detected only once. V is TRBV5-8 and J is TRBJ2-2, with 9 bases identical to TRBD1. The CDR3 is 16 residues long. CDR1 SGHTS and CDR2 YDEGEE come from the germline V gene. V was pared by 4 bases and J by 5 bases, with 9 bases of the junction left unmatched. The CDR3 reads CASSVGTGRFTGELFF. The CDR3 nucleotides read TGTGCCAGCAGCGTCGGGACAGGGAGGTTTACCGGGGAGCTGTTTTTT.

The rearrangement links TRBV6-2 or TRBV6-3 to TRBJ2-7; 8 nucleotides line up with TRBD2. The CDR3 covers 17 residues. Germline CDR1 and CDR2: MNHEY and SVGEGT. V trimming: 3 bases; J trimming: 0 bases; junction bases outside the gene matches: 10. The CDR3 loop reads CASSYRPSGSGSYEQYF. CDR3 nucleotides: TGTGCCAGCAGTTATAGGCCTAGCGGGTCCGGCTCCTACGAGCAGTACTTC.

The chain recombines TRBV27 with TRBJ1-6, with 7 bases identical to TRBD1. The CDR3 runs to 15 residues. Losses at the gene ends were 5 bases for V and 6 bases for J; bases not matched to a gene: 7. The germline gives CDR1 MNHEY, CDR2 SMNVEV (reference sequence). The CDR3 DNA is TGTGCCAGCAGTCCTGGGGACAGATCTAATTCACCCCTCCACTTT. This codes for CASSPGDRSNSPLHF.

The chain has TRBV7-8 and TRBJ2-5; 9 nucleotides agree with TRBD2. J was trimmed by 1 base and V by 5 bases; bases with no gene match: 8. This CDR3 is built from 16 residues. Germline CDR1 is SGHVS and CDR2 is FQNEAQ. CDR3 nucleotides: TGTGCCAGCAGCCCAGGGGTAGCGGGAGTCCAAGAGACCCAGTACTTC. The encoded protein is CASSPGVAGVQETQYF.